This T cell receptor (beta chain) was sequenced in a study of T cell repertoires in cytomegalovirus infection (dated by TCRdb to between 2019 and 2020). Notes on the research overall: Because public TCR beta signatures pointed to carriage of CMV infection together with the matching HLA type, the HLA type of each donor mattered for the analysis.

At least ten counts were recorded for this clonotype. Its antigen remains undetermined. No clone much larger than this one lies a single base away; base qualities are absent. Data came from an Illumina HiSeq 1500. The public reads were run again by TCRdb, first through fastp at Q25 and then through MiXCR, and only productive beta chains were kept. CDR3 protein duplicates are merged, each entry listing the most common genes and DNA. For this sample there are over 300,000 distinct CDR3 sequences; 9.5% appear just once. About 4.5% of the sample is in the top ten clones. As encoded in the germline V gene (reference sequence), CDR1 is SEHNR while CDR2 is FQNEAQ. V is reduced by 4 bases and J by 2 bases, leaving a spacing of 8 bases between them. The CDR3 has 14 amino acids, counting the end cysteine and phenylalanine. Here the CDR3 DNA is all that survives: 42 bases in frame from base 1. The paper as a whole reports these results and caveats: In both this cohort and an independent cohort of over 350 donors, the cumulative frequency of public TCR beta family members distinguished carriers of CMV infection plus the relevant HLA type. The ex vivo response was dominated by HLA-C-restricted CMV-specific TCR beta clonotypes, which also provided the single most frequent clonotype in two of eight donors.

The sequenced material came from PBMCs. The sequence was obtained from a human donor in good health (CMV status not recorded). Some clones in this sample may be carry-over from other donors' samples. The chain links TRBV7-9 with TRBJ1-4, with the D gene call left open. The sequenced DNA: TGTGCCAGCAGCTGGACTGAGACTAATGAAAAACTGTTTTTT. Its protein product is CASSWTETNEKLFF.